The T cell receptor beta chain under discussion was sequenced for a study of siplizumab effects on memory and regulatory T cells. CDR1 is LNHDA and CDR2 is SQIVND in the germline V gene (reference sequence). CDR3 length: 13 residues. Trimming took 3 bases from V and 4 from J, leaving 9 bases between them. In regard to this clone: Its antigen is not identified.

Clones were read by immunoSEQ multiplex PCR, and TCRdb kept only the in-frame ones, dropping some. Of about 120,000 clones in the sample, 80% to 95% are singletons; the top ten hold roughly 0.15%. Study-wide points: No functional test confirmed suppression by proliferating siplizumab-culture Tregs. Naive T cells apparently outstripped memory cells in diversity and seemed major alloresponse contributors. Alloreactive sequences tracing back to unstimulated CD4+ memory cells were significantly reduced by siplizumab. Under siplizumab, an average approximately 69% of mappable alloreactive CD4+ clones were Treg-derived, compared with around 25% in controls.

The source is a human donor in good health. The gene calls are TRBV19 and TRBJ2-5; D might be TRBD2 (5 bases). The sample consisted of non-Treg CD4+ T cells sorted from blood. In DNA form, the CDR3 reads TGTGCCAGTAGTATCGGGGTTGGAGAGACCCAGTACTTC. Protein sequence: CASSIGVGETQYF.